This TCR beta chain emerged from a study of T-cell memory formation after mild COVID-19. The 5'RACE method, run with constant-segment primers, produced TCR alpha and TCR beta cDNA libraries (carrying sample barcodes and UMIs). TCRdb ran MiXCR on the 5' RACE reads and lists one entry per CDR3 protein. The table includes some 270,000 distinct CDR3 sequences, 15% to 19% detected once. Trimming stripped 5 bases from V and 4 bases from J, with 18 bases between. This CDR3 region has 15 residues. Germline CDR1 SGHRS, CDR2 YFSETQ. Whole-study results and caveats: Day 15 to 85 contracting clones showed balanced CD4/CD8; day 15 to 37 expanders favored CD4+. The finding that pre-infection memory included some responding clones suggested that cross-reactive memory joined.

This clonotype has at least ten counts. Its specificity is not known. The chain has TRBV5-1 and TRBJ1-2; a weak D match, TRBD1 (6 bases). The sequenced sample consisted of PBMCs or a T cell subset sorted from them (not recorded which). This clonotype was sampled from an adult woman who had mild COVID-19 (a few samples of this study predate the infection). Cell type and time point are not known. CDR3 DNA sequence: TGCGCCAGCAGGCCGTCTCCGGGACAATTCTATGGCTACACCTTC. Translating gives CASRPSPGQFYGYTF.